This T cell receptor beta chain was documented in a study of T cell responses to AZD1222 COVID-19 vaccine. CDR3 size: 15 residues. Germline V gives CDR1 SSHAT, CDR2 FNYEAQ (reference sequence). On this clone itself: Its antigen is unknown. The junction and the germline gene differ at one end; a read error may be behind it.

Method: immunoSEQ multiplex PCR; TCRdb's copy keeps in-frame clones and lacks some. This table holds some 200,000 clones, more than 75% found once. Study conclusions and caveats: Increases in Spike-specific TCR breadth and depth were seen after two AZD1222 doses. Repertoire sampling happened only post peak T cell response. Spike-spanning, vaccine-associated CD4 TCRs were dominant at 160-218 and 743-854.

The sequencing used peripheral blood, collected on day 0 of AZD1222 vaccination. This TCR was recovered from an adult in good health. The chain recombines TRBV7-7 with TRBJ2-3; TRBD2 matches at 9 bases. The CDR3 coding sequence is TGTGCTAGCAGCGACGGGACTAGCCCATCCGATACGCAGTATTTT. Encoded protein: CASSDGTSPSDTQYF.